What follows describes a single T cell receptor (beta chain). This sample stems from a study of blood T cell repertoires in COVID-19. The wider study: There were acute and convalescent COVID-19 samples, and they came from the United States, Italy and Spain. T cells, B-cell-depleted T cells, or PBMCs supplied cDNA or gDNA.

The CDR3 totals 13 residues. V was clipped by 4 bases and J by 8 bases; unmatched bases: 7. Germline CDR1 reads LNHDA; CDR2 reads SQIVND (reference sequence). Methods used by the authors: Reference gene primer amplification in the assay estimated nucleated cell counts. Using immunoSEQ multiplex PCR, the repertoire was profiled, and TCRdb retains in-frame clones only, with some absent. V and J calls and clone size come straight from that table; D and trimming were deduced from the DNA. The sample holds tens of thousands of clones, roughly 86% seen once. The origin of this receptor is a man between 65 and 80 years old with acute or convalescent COVID-19. V usage is TRBV19 and J usage is TRBJ1-1; the match to TRBD1 covers 7 bases. The sample comprised peripheral blood. The CDR3 protein is CASSTMRGGEAFF. The CDR3 coding sequence is TGTGCCAGTAGTACGATGAGAGGGGGCGAAGCTTTCTTT.